The 25 T cell receptor beta chains below come from one sample, sequenced in a study of blood T cell repertoires in COVID-19 (dated by TCRdb to the early 2020s). Libraries were made using the immunoSEQ multiplex PCR assay. TCRdb retrieved this table from immuneACCESS and kept in-frame rearrangements only. Not all clones are present; in checked studies, unresolved V genes account for under half, and no reason is known for the remainder. For this sample the table gives around 58,000 clones, of which 88% were detected only once. About 40% of the sample is in the top ten clones. Material: peripheral blood. The receptors here all came from a woman aged 55-70 years with COVID-19, enrolled during active disease.

V gene TRBV27 combines with J gene TRBJ1-6, with D possibly TRBD1 on 5 matching bases. CDR3 size: 15 residues. Looked up from germline, CDR1 is MNHEY and CDR2 is SMNVEV (reference sequence). Trimming took off 5 bases at V and 10 bases at J, with 18 bases between the two ends. The CDR3 coding sequence is TGTGCCAGCAGTGTACTCCCCCGGGGGTTCTCACCCCTCCACTTT. Its translation is CASSVLPRGFSPLHF.

V is TRBV5-4 and J is TRBJ2-1; possible D gene TRBD2, 6 bases. The V end lost 3 bases, the J end lost 4 bases, and 11 bases lay between the germline ends. The CDR3 extends over 14 amino acids. Germline V gene sequence: CDR1 SGHNT, CDR2 YYREEE (reference sequence). The CDR3 region has the DNA TGTGCCAGCAGCTCCCGTAGCGGTTACAATGAGCAGTTCTTC. It translates to CASSSRSGYNEQFF.

This chain uses TRBV4-1 with TRBJ2-7; 9 nucleotides agree with TRBD2. There are 15 residues in the CDR3. Germline CDR1 and CDR2: MGHRA and YSYEKL. V lost 1 base to trimming and J lost 7 bases; unmatched junction nucleotides: 8. DNA of the CDR3: TGCGCCAGCAGCCAAGCTCCGGGACTAGCATTGGAGCAGTACTTC. Translating it yields CASSQAPGLALEQYF.

This chain uses TRBV6-1 with TRBJ1-2, with 7 bases identical to TRBD1. With 2 bases clipped from V and 6 bases from J, the junction kept 9 bases outside the gene matches. The CDR3 has 15 amino acids. Germline V gives CDR1 MNHNS, CDR2 SASEGT. CDR3 in DNA: TGTGCCAGCAGTGAAAGTAGGGGGCTCCCAGATGGCTACACCTTC. Translation gives CASSESRGLPDGYTF.

The V call is TRBV5-1, the J call TRBJ1-4, with D possibly being TRBD1 (5 bases). Per germline, CDR1 SGHRS and CDR2 YFSETQ. V lost 0 bases, J lost 8 bases, and 14 bases lay in between. The CDR3 has 15 residues. CDR3 amino acids: CASSLGTFHDEKLFF. The DNA of the CDR3 is TGCGCCAGCAGCTTGGGGACATTCCATGACGAAAAACTGTTTTTT.

V gene TRBV6-6 combines with J gene TRBJ1-1; D remains unclear. V was cut by 11 bases and J by 6 bases, with 10 bases left in between. The CDR3 runs 10 residues. Looked up from germline, CDR1 is MNHNY and CDR2 is SVGAGI (reference sequence). The CDR3 spells CACGIAEAFF. In DNA, the CDR3 is TGTGCCTGCGGGATCGCTGAAGCTTTCTTT.

CDR3 loop: CAWSRTSGSVNEQFF. The DNA for the CDR3 is TGTGCCTGGAGTCGGACTAGCGGGAGTGTAAATGAGCAGTTCTTC. The J gene is TRBJ2-1, the V gene TRBV30; 13 bases line up with TRBD2. J was trimmed by 7 bases and V by 2 bases; bases with no gene match: 5. Germline lookup yields CDR1 GTSNPN and CDR2 SVGIG (reference sequence). CDR3 length equals 15 residues.

This clone has just one count. This chain joins TRBV18 and TRBJ2-5; 8 bases agree with TRBD2. Germline V gene data show CDR1 as KGHSH and CDR2 as LQKENI. Trimming cost V 3 bases and J 5 bases; bases outside gene matches: 11. The CDR3 has 16 amino acids. Here the CDR3 DNA reads TGTGCCAGCTCACCTCAGGCGGGACTAGAGGGGGAGACCCAGTACTTC. This sequence encodes CASSPQAGLEGETQYF.

The CDR3 reads CASSSLGGAGADTQYF. Here the CDR3 DNA reads TGTGCCAGCAGTTCCCTGGGTGGGGCTGGGGCCGATACGCAGTATTTT. The V gene is TRBV27, the J gene TRBJ2-3; D possibly corresponds to TRBD1 (5 bases). In germline, CDR1 is MNHEY, CDR2 SMNVEV (reference sequence). Trimming left V 4 bases short and J 6 bases short, with 20 bases between. This CDR3 has 16 amino acids.

This clone was seen once. V gene TRBV13 combines with J gene TRBJ2-7; TRBD2 aligns across 7 bases. J was trimmed by 3 bases and V by 9 bases; bases with no gene match: 17. The CDR3 runs 16 residues. The germline gives CDR1 PRHDT, CDR2 FYEKMQ (reference sequence). The CDR3 here is CASQELQAGRFYEQYF. DNA for the CDR3: TGTGCCAGTCAGGAGTTGCAAGCGGGGCGCTTCTACGAGCAGTACTTC.

In regard to this clone: A junction boundary mismatches the germline segment, possibly from a read error. V is TRBV27 and J is TRBJ1-5, with TRBD1 matching over 10 bases. In germline, CDR1 is MNHEY, CDR2 SMNVEV (reference sequence). This CDR3 is built from 17 residues. CDR3 nucleotide sequence: TGTGCCAGCAGTATATCTGGACAGGGGGATAGCAATCAGCCCCAGCATTTT. Protein: CASSISGQGDSNQPQHF.

The V gene is TRBV7-2, the J gene TRBJ1-2, with D possibly being TRBD1 (6 bases). The V gene lost 6 bases and the J gene lost 3 bases, with 14 bases spanning the gap. Germline V gene sequence: CDR1 SGHTA, CDR2 FQGNSA. The CDR3 covers 14 residues. CDR3 sequence (DNA): TGTGCCAGCAGTGTACAGGGCCCCTACTATGGCTACACCTTC. Residues: CASSVQGPYYGYTF.

The chain carries TRBV12-5 and TRBJ2-5, with 9 bases fitting TRBD1. With 6 bases clipped from V and 4 bases from J, the junction kept 9 bases outside the gene matches. This CDR3 spans 15 amino acids. The V gene's germline CDR1 is LGHNT and CDR2 FRNRAP. The CDR3, as DNA: TGTGCTAGTGGACCCGGACAGGGGAGGGGAGAGACCCAGTACTTC. Encoded protein: CASGPGQGRGETQYF.

The rearrangement links TRBV7-9 to TRBJ2-1; TRBD2 matches 10 bases. V shed 5 bases, J shed 5 bases, and the junction held 9 bases outside the gene matches. The CDR3 is 16 residues long. In germline, CDR1 is SEHNR, CDR2 FQNEAQ (reference sequence). The CDR3 loop reads CASSPWGLAGDNEQFF. CDR3 DNA sequence: TGTGCCAGCAGCCCCTGGGGGCTAGCGGGAGACAATGAGCAGTTCTTC.

This chain links TRBV2 with TRBJ2-7; perhaps TRBD1 as D (6 bases). CDR3 length: 18 residues. Trimming cost V 4 bases and J 6 bases, with 28 bases left between them. CDR1 is SNHLY, CDR2 FYNNEI, per germline. The CDR3: CASSVGFDPSRGIREQYF. The DNA for the CDR3 is TGTGCCAGCAGTGTAGGTTTCGATCCCAGCAGGGGCATACGCGAGCAGTACTTC.

The chain has TRBV7-8 and TRBJ1-6, with TRBD1 as a possible D gene (6 bases). V shed 5 bases and J shed 7 bases, with 15 bases lying between them. The CDR3 covers 15 residues. CDR1 is SGHVS, CDR2 FQNEAQ, per germline. The CDR3 DNA follows: TGTGCCAGCAGCGTGGCGGGAGGGGGGAATTCACCCCTCCACTTT. This sequence encodes CASSVAGGGNSPLHF. The full variable domain, its missing parts supplied by reference TRBV7-8 and TRBJ1-6, is GAGVSQSPRYKVAKRGQDVALRCDPISGHVSLFWYQQALGQGPEFLTYFQNEAQLDKSGLPSDRFFAERPEGSVSTLKIQRTQQEDSAVYLCASSVAGGGNSPLHFGNGTRLTVT.

The chain carries TRBV7-9 and TRBJ1-1; 7 bases are shared with TRBD1. CDR1 and CDR2 from the germline V gene are SEHNR and FQNEAQ (reference sequence). Losses at the gene ends were 4 bases for V and 8 bases for J; bases not matched to a gene: 1. The CDR3 extends over 11 amino acids. The CDR3 reads CASSSGQEAFF. In nucleotides, the CDR3 is TGTGCCAGCAGCTCGGGACAGGAAGCTTTCTTT.

V usage is TRBV29-1 and J usage is TRBJ2-3; 10 bases map to TRBD2. The CDR3 is made up of 13 amino acids. The V segment lost 7 bases and the J segment 1 base; nucleotides outside the gene matches: 2. Germline V lookup: CDR1 SQVTM, CDR2 ANQGSEA. CDR3 in DNA: TGCAGCGCAACTAGCGGGGGCACAGATACGCAGTATTTT. Encoded protein: CSATSGGTDTQYF.

This clone was seen once. This chain links TRBV7-2 with TRBJ1-6, with D maybe TRBD1 (6 bases). Germline V gene lookup returns CDR1 SGHTA and CDR2 FQGNSA. V lost 7 bases and J lost 5, with 15 bases in between. The CDR3 contains 15 residues. This CDR3 reads CASNPKTGNNSPLHF. The CDR3 bases are TGTGCCAGCAACCCTAAGACAGGCAATAATTCACCCCTCCACTTT.

The chain employs TRBV3-1 (or the pseudogene TRBV3-2) and TRBJ2-3; 10 nucleotides line up with TRBD2. There are 17 residues in the CDR3. Looked up from germline, CDR1 is LGHDT and CDR2 is YNNKEL (reference sequence). Germline trimming cut 4 bases from V and 7 bases from J; bases unmatched to any gene: 14. The CDR3: CASSPRRSAGGRNTQYF. Here the CDR3 DNA reads TGTGCCAGCAGCCCAAGAAGGTCAGCGGGGGGGCGAAATACGCAGTATTTT.

In DNA form, the CDR3 reads TGTGCCAGTAGTTTAGGACAGGGTTACGAGCAGTACTTC. Translation gives CASSLGQGYEQYF. V usage is TRBV19 and J usage is TRBJ2-7, with 8 bases fitting TRBD1. The CDR3 runs to 13 residues. V was clipped by 5 bases and J by 4 bases; unmatched bases: 4. Germline lookup yields CDR1 LNHDA and CDR2 SQIVND (reference sequence).

This rearrangement joins TRBV6-5 to TRBJ1-3; possibly TRBD1 for D (5 bases). Germline values: CDR1 MNHEY, CDR2 SVGAGI. The V and J ends lost 0 bases and 4 bases respectively, with 7 bases between them. The CDR3 has 14 amino acids. CDR3 protein: CASSYSDTGNTIYF. The CDR3 bases are TGTGCCAGCAGTTACTCGGACACCGGAAACACCATATATTTT.

The CDR3 DNA reads TGCGCCAGCAGCCAAGAGTCTAGCGGGATTTACCTCCTCGGCACCTACGAGCAGTACTTC. Its protein product is CASSQESSGIYLLGTYEQYF. This chain connects TRBV4-1 to TRBJ2-7, with 9 bases lining up with TRBD2. With 0 bases clipped from V and 2 bases from J, the junction kept 17 bases outside the gene matches. The CDR3 spans 20 residues. Germline V lookup: CDR1 MGHRA, CDR2 YSYEKL.

This sequence joins TRBV11-3 and TRBJ1-2; unclear D gene. Trimming took 1 base from V and 12 from J, leaving 15 bases between them. Germline V gene data show CDR1 as SGHNT and CDR2 as YENEEA. The CDR3 sequence is 13 residues long. CDR3 region: CASSLGGQRTNTF. In DNA form, the CDR3 reads TGTGCCAGCAGCTTAGGCGGGCAGAGGACGAACACCTTC.

This chain connects TRBV24-1 to TRBJ2-2, with D perhaps TRBD2 (5 bases). CDR3 size: 13 residues. Germline values: CDR1 KGHDR, CDR2 SFDVKD. The ends were cut back, 4 bases at V and 4 bases at J, with 6 bases in the middle. CDR3 protein: CATSEGSTGELFF. The DNA for the CDR3 is TGTGCCACCAGTGAGGGGAGCACCGGGGAGCTGTTTTTT.